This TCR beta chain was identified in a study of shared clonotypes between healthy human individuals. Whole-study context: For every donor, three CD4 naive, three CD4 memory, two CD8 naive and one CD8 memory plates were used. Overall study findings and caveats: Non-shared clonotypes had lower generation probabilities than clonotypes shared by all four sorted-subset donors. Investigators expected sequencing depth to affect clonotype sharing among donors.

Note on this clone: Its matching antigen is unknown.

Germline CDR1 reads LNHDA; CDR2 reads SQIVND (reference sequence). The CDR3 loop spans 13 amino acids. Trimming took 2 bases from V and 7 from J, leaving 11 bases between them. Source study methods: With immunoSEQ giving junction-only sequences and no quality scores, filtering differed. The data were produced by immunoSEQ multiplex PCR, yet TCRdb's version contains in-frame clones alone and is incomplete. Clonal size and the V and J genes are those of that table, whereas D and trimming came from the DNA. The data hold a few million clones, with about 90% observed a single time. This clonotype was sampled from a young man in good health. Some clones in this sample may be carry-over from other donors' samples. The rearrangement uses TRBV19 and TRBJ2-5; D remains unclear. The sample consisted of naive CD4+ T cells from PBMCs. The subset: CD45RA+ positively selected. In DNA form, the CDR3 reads TGTGCCAGTAGTATAACCCAGCTCGGGACCCAGTACTTC. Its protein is CASSITQLGTQYF.